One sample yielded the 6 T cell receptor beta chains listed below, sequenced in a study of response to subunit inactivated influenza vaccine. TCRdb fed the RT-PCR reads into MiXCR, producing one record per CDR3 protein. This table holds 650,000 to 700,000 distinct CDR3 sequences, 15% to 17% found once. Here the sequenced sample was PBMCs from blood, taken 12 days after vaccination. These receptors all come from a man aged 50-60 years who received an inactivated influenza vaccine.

The CDR3 bases are TGTGCCAGCAGCTTATGGTGGGGGTTACCAGATACGCAGTATTTT. Its translation: CASSLWWGLPDTQYF. The chain links TRBV7-8 to TRBJ2-3; D tentatively reads TRBD1 or TRBD2 (5 bases each). Trimming removed 2 bases from V and 4 bases from J, with 13 bases in between. This CDR3 spans 15 amino acids. Germline loops: CDR1 SGHVS, CDR2 FQNEAQ.

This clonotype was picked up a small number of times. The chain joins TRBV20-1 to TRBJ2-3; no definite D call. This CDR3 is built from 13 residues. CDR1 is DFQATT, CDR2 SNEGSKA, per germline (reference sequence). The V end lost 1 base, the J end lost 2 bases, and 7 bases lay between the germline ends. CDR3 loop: CSARASNTDTQYF. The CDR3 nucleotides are TGCAGTGCTAGAGCCTCAAACACAGATACGCAGTATTTT.

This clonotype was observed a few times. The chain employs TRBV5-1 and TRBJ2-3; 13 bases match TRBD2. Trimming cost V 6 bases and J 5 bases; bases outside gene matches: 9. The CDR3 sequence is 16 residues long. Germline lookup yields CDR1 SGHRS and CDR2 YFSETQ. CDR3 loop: CASILEGTSGVDTQYF. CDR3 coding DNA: TGCGCCAGCATCCTCGAAGGGACTAGCGGGGTAGATACGCAGTATTTT.

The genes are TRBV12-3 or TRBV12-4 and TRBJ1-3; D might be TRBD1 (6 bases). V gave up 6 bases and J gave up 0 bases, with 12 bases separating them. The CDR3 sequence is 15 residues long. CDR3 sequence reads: CASRVTGNSGNTIYF. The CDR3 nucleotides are TGTGCCAGCAGAGTAACAGGGAACTCTGGAAACACCATATATTTT.

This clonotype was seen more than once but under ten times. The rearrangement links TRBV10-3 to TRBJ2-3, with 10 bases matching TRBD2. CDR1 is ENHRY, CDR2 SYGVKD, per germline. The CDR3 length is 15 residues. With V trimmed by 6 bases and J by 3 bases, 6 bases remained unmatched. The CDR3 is CAISPAGGLTDTQYF. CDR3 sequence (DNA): TGTGCCATCAGCCCAGCGGGGGGGCTTACAGATACGCAGTATTTT.

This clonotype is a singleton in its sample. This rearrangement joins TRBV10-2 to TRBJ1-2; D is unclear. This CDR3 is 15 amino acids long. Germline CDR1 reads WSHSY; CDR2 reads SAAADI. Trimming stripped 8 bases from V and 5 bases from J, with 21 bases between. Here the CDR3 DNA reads TGCGCCAGCGTCGATGTGTCATCGGGCAATTATGGCTACACCTTC. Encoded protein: CASVDVSSGNYGYTF.